This is a list of T cell receptor beta chains from one sample in a study of Graves' ophthalmopathy and Graves' hyperthyroidism. MiXCR, run by TCRdb on the multiplex PCR reads, gives a single entry per CDR3 protein. The sample yields approximately 540,000 distinct CDR3 sequences, about 35% seen once. The sequenced sample consisted of peripheral blood or thyroid tissue (not recorded which). The receptors here all came from an adult man with Graves' hyperthyroidism. The CDR3 runs from the conserved cysteine through the conserved F or W. Each record gives: CDR3 length, clone size, J gene, V gene, D gene, CDR3 DNA, CDR3 protein. The D gene is left open where the match is weak. Some rows mark clone size as missing; the rest say once, few, many or name a class of expanded clone.

>15|many|TRBJ1-1|TRBV5-5|.
TGTGCCAGCAGCTTGGAGGCAGGGGTGGTAACTGAAGCTTTCTTT
CASSLEAGVVTEAFF
>17|.|TRBJ1-4|TRBV7-9|TRBD1
TGTGCCAGCAGCTTGGACGCAACAGGGGGACAGGGTGAAAAACTGTTTTTT
CASSLDATGGQGEKLFF
>17|many|TRBJ1-3|TRBV9|TRBD1
TGTGCCAGCAGCATCTTTGACAGGGTAAACTCTGGAAACACCATATATTTT
CASSIFDRVNSGNTIYF
>12|.|TRBJ2-7|TRBV20-1|.
TGCAGCTTAGGGACGGTCAGCTACGAGCAGTACTTC
CSLGTVSYEQYF
>14|many|TRBJ2-7|TRBV20-1|.
TGCAGTGCTAGAGATCCCTCCGGGAAGGAAGAGCAGTACTTC
CSARDPSGKEEQYF
>21|.|TRBJ2-3|TRBV7-6|TRBD2
TGTGCCAGCAGCTCTATGACCGAGCGGGGCCGGCAACGGTTGAGCACAGATACGCAGTATTTT
CASSSMTERGRQRLSTDTQYF
>14|many|TRBJ2-2|TRBV24-1|.
TGTGCCACCAGTGATTTAGGCCCTGCGGGGGAGCTGTTTTTT
CATSDLGPAGELFF
>15|.|TRBJ2-4|TRBV2|.
TGTGCCAGCAGGCAGACATATCTGGCCAAAAACATTCAGTACTTC
CASRQTYLAKNIQYF
>14|many|TRBJ2-2|TRBV7-2|.
TGTGCCAGCAGCCACAACGCTGGTACCGGGGAGCTGTTTTTT
CASSHNAGTGELFF
>13|.|TRBJ2-5|TRBV10-3|TRBD1
TGTGCCATCACCCCGGACAGGGAAGAGACCCAGTACTTC
CAITPDREETQYF
>13|few|TRBJ1-1|TRBV12-3/TRBV12-4|TRBD1
TGTGCCAGCAGTCCAATGACAGGGGGTGGTGCTTTCTTT
CASSPMTGGGAFF
>13|many|TRBJ1-1|TRBV12-3/TRBV12-4|TRBD1
TGTGCCAGCATCAGGACAGGGGGCACTGAAGCTTTCTTT
CASIRTGGTEAFF
>15|many|TRBJ2-5|TRBV2|TRBD1
TGTGCCAGCAGCGGGACAGGGCCCTCCTACGAGACCCAGTACTTC
CASSGTGPSYETQYF
>15|many|TRBJ2-1|TRBV5-8|TRBD2
TGTGCCAGCAGCTTGGCGGGAGGCCTGGACAATGAGCAGTTCTTC
CASSLAGGLDNEQFF
>10|many|TRBJ1-2|TRBV20-1|.
TGCAGTGGGTCGGTCGTTGGCTACACCTTC
CSGSVVGYTF
>15|.|TRBJ2-7|TRBV3-1|.
TGTGCCAGCAGCCACCGGGGGTCGCGTATTTACGAGCAGTACTTC
CASSHRGSRIYEQYF
>14|.|TRBJ1-6|TRBV6-5|.
TGTGCCAGCAGTTCTCCACAGGGTGGTTCACCCCTCCACTTT
CASSSPQGGSPLHF
>16|.|TRBJ2-6|TRBV29-1|TRBD2
TGCAGCGTTGGGAGGGCCGGGACTAGCGGGGCCAACGTCCTGACTTTC
CSVGRAGTSGANVLTF
>12|many|TRBJ1-4|TRBV6-5|.
TGTGCCAGCCGGGGGGGACCGGAAAAACTGTTTTTT
CASRGGPEKLFF
>15|many|TRBJ1-5|TRBV12-3/TRBV12-4|.
TGTGCCAGCAGTTTAGGGCCAGGGGACAATCAGCCCCAGCATTTT
CASSLGPGDNQPQHF
>13|few|TRBJ2-5|TRBV20-1|TRBD2
TGCAGTGCTGGAGATTGGAGGGAGGGGACCCAGTACTTC
CSAGDWREGTQYF
>18|many|TRBJ2-7|TRBV20-1|.
TGCAGTGCTAGAGACGGTTTGGGGAGCGGCGCCGTCTCCTACGAGCAGTGCTTC
CSARDGLGSGAVSYEQCF
>13|few|TRBJ2-2|TRBV9|.
TGTGCCAGCAGCGGGAGGGTGTTCGGGGAGCTGTTTTTT
CASSGRVFGELFF
>15|.|TRBJ2-5|TRBV7-2|TRBD1
TGTGCCAGCAGCTTATACAGGGGGCATACGGAGACCCAGTACTTC
CASSLYRGHTETQYF
>13|many|TRBJ2-7|TRBV6-5|.
TGTGCCAGCAGCGCGGACGGGACCTACGAGCAGTACTTC
CASSADGTYEQYF
>15|few|TRBJ2-1|TRBV7-2|TRBD2
TGTGCCAGCTCCTCATCAGCGGGGGGATACAATGAGCAGTTCTTC
CASSSSAGGYNEQFF
>14|few|TRBJ2-3|TRBV7-2|.
TGTGCCAGTAGTCGGGACACCTTCACAGATACGCAGTATTTT
CASSRDTFTDTQYF
>16|few|TRBJ2-5|TRBV6-2/TRBV6-3|TRBD1
TGTGCCAGCAGACCGGGACAGGGACGAGGGCAAGAGACCCAGTACTTC
CASRPGQGRGQETQYF